The present entry profiles one T cell receptor beta chain with its context. The antigen is undetermined. Trimming cost V 7 bases and J 3 bases; bases outside gene matches: 10. CDR1 MDHEN and CDR2 SYDVKM come from the germline V gene. This CDR3 contains 15 residues. PCR employed 60 Vbeta and 13 Jbeta primers. The table came from immunoSEQ multiplex PCR; TCRdb's copy has only in-frame clones and leaves some out. The sample shows around 110,000 clones, 79% of them seen only once. The sample originates from a study of cytomegalovirus exposure and HLA in healthy donors. About the research overall: Earlier work reported 100 million to 130 million unique TCR beta sequences from about 200 million T cells.

Overall study findings and caveats: As a later analysis showed, a missense DCLRE1C variant was linked to trimming of TCR beta V- and J-genes. It has been reported that TCR beta sequences accurately predicted the HLA-A and HLA-B alleles of most subjects. TCR beta V segments were, for the most part, productive about 87% or about 30% of the time in an earlier analysis.

The specimen was PBMCs. This TCR was sampled from a man under 40 in good health and CMV-seropositive. The chain combines TRBV28 with TRBJ2-3, with 7 bases matching TRBD1. The CDR3 here is CASTPRGRGTDTQYF. The CDR3 bases are TGTGCCAGCACCCCTCGTGGCAGGGGGACAGATACGCAGTATTTT.